The 9 T cell receptor beta chains in this list originate from one sample, sequenced in a study of blood T cell repertoires in COVID-19. Clones were read by immunoSEQ multiplex PCR, and TCRdb kept only the in-frame ones, dropping some. The top ten hold 1.5% to 2% of the sample, which has 210,000 or so clones, more than 75% seen once. The sample taken for sequencing was peripheral blood. These TCRs come from a man aged 35-49 years with active or convalescent COVID-19.

The chain carries TRBV28 and TRBJ1-1; D might be TRBD1 (5 bases). This CDR3 contains 14 residues. CDR1 is MDHEN and CDR2 is SYDVKM in the germline V gene. Between the trimmed V and J ends, which lost 5 bases and 2 bases, there was a span of 12 bases. For the CDR3, the DNA is TGTGCCAGCAGTAGGAGGGGCGCTAACACTGAAGCTTTCTTT. Its protein is CASSRRGANTEAFF.

This clone was seen only once. The chain carries TRBV9 and TRBJ1-5; 7 positions agree with TRBD1. CDR3 length equals 15 residues. Looked up from germline, CDR1 is SGDLS and CDR2 is YYNGEE. The V segment lost 1 base and the J segment 4 bases; nucleotides outside the gene matches: 5. CDR3 nucleotides: TGTGCCAGCAGCGTAACCGGGACAGCAAATCAGCCCCAGCATTTT. Amino acid sequence: CASSVTGTANQPQHF.

This chain links TRBV6-5 with TRBJ1-3; possibly TRBD1 for D (5 bases). CDR1 is MNHEY, CDR2 SVGAGI, per germline. This CDR3 comprises 13 residues. V lost 2 bases and J lost 7, with 9 bases in between. This CDR3 is CASSYAAGNTIYF. The DNA of the CDR3 is TGTGCCAGCAGTTACGCGGCAGGGAACACCATATATTTT.

The chain combines TRBV25-1 with TRBJ2-6; 7 bases match TRBD1. Per the germline V gene, CDR1 is MGHDK and CDR2 is SYGVNS. This CDR3 has 16 amino acids. Trimming removed 3 bases from V and 2 bases from J; junction bases left unmatched: 4. CDR3 coding DNA: TGTGCCAGCAGTGACCTAGACAGGGCTGGGGCCAACGTCCTGACTTTC. The encoded protein is CASSDLDRAGANVLTF.

The chain has TRBV9 and TRBJ1-3; 10 bases fit TRBD1. The CDR3 loop spans 16 amino acids. The germline gives CDR1 SGDLS, CDR2 YYNGEE. Trimming cost V 3 bases and J 4 bases; bases outside gene matches: 7. As DNA, the CDR3 is TGTGCCAGCAGCGCTCCGGGACAGGGGAACGGAAACACCATATATTTT. The encoded protein is CASSAPGQGNGNTIYF.

J is TRBJ1-1 and V is TRBV6-2 or TRBV6-3; a weak D match, TRBD1 (5 bases). Germline CDR1 MNHEY, CDR2 SVGEGT. V lost 5 bases and J 1 base, leaving 23 bases between the germline ends. This CDR3 contains 18 residues. In nucleotides, the CDR3 is TGTGCCAGCAGTCTTCACGCAGGGAGGTTAGAGGCGAACACTGAAGCTTTCTTT. The encoded protein is CASSLHAGRLEANTEAFF.

This clone was seen only a few times. The sample holds other DNA sequences that translate to the same CDR3. The chain employs TRBV28 and TRBJ1-1; 8 bases are shared with TRBD1. Germline CDR1 and CDR2: MDHEN and SYDVKM. The J segment lost 5 bases and the V segment lost 2 bases, leaving 7 bases of the junction unmatched. This CDR3 is built from 15 residues. CDR3 bases: TGTGCCAGCAGTTTACTTGGGACAGGAGGAACTGAAGCTTTCTTT. Protein: CASSLLGTGGTEAFF.

This clone was picked up one time. The CDR3 loop reads CASSFQGAEQYF. DNA for the CDR3: TGCGCCAGCAGCTTTCAGGGGGCGGAGCAGTACTTC. The chain combines TRBV5-1 with TRBJ2-7, with 8 nucleotides matching TRBD1. Germline V CDR1 and CDR2: SGHRS, YFSETQ. Losses at the gene ends were 2 bases for V and 7 bases for J; bases not matched to a gene: 2. The CDR3 sequence is 12 residues long.

In this sample, this clone turned up a few times. The chain combines TRBV18 with TRBJ1-2; no reliable D call. This CDR3 is built from 14 residues. Germline values: CDR1 KGHSH, CDR2 LQKENI. Trimming removed 3 bases at V and 3 bases at J, with 11 bases between. This chain's CDR3 is CASSPPGSYYGYTF. The CDR3 DNA follows: TGTGCCAGCTCACCCCCCGGGAGTTACTATGGCTACACCTTC.